The 17 T cell receptor beta chains below come from one sample, sequenced in a study of graft-versus-host responses after intestinal transplantation. Repertoires were generated with immunoSEQ multiplex PCR, while TCRdb's copy carries only in-frame clones and drops some. Of about 90,000 clones listed, 88% are singletons. For these TCRs, the target antigens are not known. This material consisted of unstimulated CD4+ T cells sorted from spleen or lymph node cells, taken before transplant. Receptors originate from a human donor who was the organ donor for an intestinal transplant.

This chain uses TRBV19 with TRBJ2-1; TRBD2 agrees at 7 bases. Germline CDR1 and CDR2: LNHDA and SQIVND (reference sequence). The CDR3 has 15 amino acids. V lost 4 bases and J lost 5; bases outside the gene matches: 8. The CDR3 region is CASSTLAGINNEQFF. The CDR3 bases are TGTGCCAGTAGTACGTTAGCGGGTATCAACAATGAGCAGTTCTTC.

The DNA of the CDR3 is TGCAGCGTTGCGAACCGGAATAGGGGAACTGAGCAGTTCTTC. Its protein is CSVANRNRGTEQFF. The J gene is TRBJ2-1, the V gene TRBV29-1; D might be TRBD1 (5 bases). Per germline, CDR1 SQVTM and CDR2 ANQGSEA. The CDR3 covers 14 residues. V shed 4 bases and J shed 9 bases, with 19 bases lying between them.

The J gene is TRBJ1-1, the V gene TRBV28; tentative D call: TRBD1 (6 bases). V was trimmed by 7 bases and J by 1 base, leaving 10 bases between them. CDR3 size: 13 residues. Germline CDR1 MDHEN, CDR2 SYDVKM. CDR3 in amino acids: CASIPRGNTEAFF. The DNA of the CDR3 is TGTGCCAGCATACCCAGGGGGAACACTGAAGCTTTCTTT.

The rearrangement links TRBV7-8 to TRBJ2-7; D might be TRBD2 (6 bases). The CDR3 is made up of 16 amino acids. The germline V and J ends were trimmed by 5 bases and 5 bases, with 22 bases remaining between them. CDR1 is SGHVS, CDR2 FQNEAQ, per germline. The CDR3 region is CASSPRAVGTWDEQYF. The CDR3 DNA is TGTGCCAGCAGCCCAAGGGCGGTGGGGACTTGGGACGAGCAGTACTTC.

The chain couples TRBV4-1 to TRBJ2-3, with D possibly TRBD2 on 6 matching bases. The CDR3 is made up of 17 amino acids. With 0 bases removed from V and 3 bases from J, the gap between germline ends came to 16 bases. Germline V gene data show CDR1 as MGHRA and CDR2 as YSYEKL. The CDR3 spells CASSQERRGWLTDTQYF. The CDR3 coding sequence is TGCGCCAGCAGCCAAGAACGGAGGGGTTGGTTAACAGATACGCAGTATTTT.

The V and J genes are TRBV5-8 and TRBJ1-2; D might be TRBD1 (5 bases). The ends were cut back, 1 base at V and 6 bases at J, with 13 bases in the middle. Looked up from germline, CDR1 is SGHTS and CDR2 is YDEGEE. The CDR3 runs to 14 residues. The CDR3 protein is CASSLLGLRDGYTF. CDR3 nucleotide sequence: TGTGCCAGCAGCTTGTTGGGGCTTCGGGATGGCTACACCTTC. Together with reference TRBV5-8 and TRBJ1-2, the CDR3 gives the full variable domain: EAGVTQSPTHLIKTRGQQATLRCSPISGHTSVYWYQQALGLGLQFLLWYDEGEERNRGNFPPRFSGRQFPNYSSELNVNALELEDSALYLCASSLLGLRDGYTFGSGTRLTVV.

CDR3 in DNA: TGTGCCAGCAGGGCGGGGGGGGTCAATGAGCAGTTCTTC. Amino acid sequence: CASRAGGVNEQFF. The gene calls are TRBV27 and TRBJ2-1; 9 bases fit TRBD2. The trim removed 6 bases at V and 6 bases at J, leaving 3 bases unmatched. From germline, CDR1 is MNHEY and CDR2 SMNVEV (reference sequence). The CDR3 length is 13 residues.

The rearrangement links TRBV30 to TRBJ2-7; perhaps TRBD1 as D (5 bases). From germline, CDR1 is GTSNPN and CDR2 SVGIG (reference sequence). This CDR3 comprises 11 residues. V lost 3 bases and J 5 bases, leaving 8 bases between the germline ends. The chain's CDR3 is CAWRRQHEQYF. The CDR3 coding sequence is TGTGCCTGGAGACGACAGCACGAGCAGTACTTC.

V gene TRBV5-4 combines with J gene TRBJ2-3; 9 nucleotides agree with TRBD1. CDR3 length: 15 amino acids. Germline loops: CDR1 SGHNT, CDR2 YYREEE (reference sequence). With 2 bases clipped from V and 4 bases from J, the junction kept 5 bases outside the gene matches. CDR3 nucleotide sequence: TGTGCCAGCAGCTTACCGGACAGGGGTCCAGATACGCAGTATTTT. This translates into CASSLPDRGPDTQYF.

CDR3 amino acids: CASRTRGPSETQYF. DNA for the CDR3: TGTGCCAGCAGAACTCGAGGGCCTTCAGAGACCCAGTACTTC. This chain links TRBV2 with TRBJ2-5; a weak D match, TRBD2 (5 bases). Trimming removed 6 bases at V and 4 bases at J, with 15 bases between. The CDR3 is 14 amino acids. Germline CDR1 is SNHLY and CDR2 is FYNNEI.

The chain uses TRBV11-3 and TRBJ2-3, with D perhaps TRBD1 (5 bases). Per the germline V gene, CDR1 is SGHNT and CDR2 is YENEEA. Trimming stripped 0 bases from V and 4 bases from J, with 5 bases between. The CDR3 covers 13 residues. For the CDR3, the DNA is TGTGCCAGCAGCTTAGAGGGGCCAGATACGCAGTATTTT. This sequence encodes CASSLEGPDTQYF.

The chain's CDR3 is CASSLDRASYNEQFF. CDR3 sequence (DNA): TGTGCCAGCAGCTTGGACAGGGCTAGCTACAATGAGCAGTTCTTC. The chain carries TRBV5-4 and TRBJ2-1; a possible D gene is TRBD1 (6 bases). Germline lookup yields CDR1 SGHNT and CDR2 YYREEE (reference sequence). V dropped 0 bases and J dropped 3 bases, with 10 bases sitting between them. The CDR3 contains 15 residues.

The chain uses TRBV4-2 and TRBJ2-7, with 10 nucleotides matching TRBD2. J gave up 0 bases and V 6 bases, and 8 bases lay outside the gene matches. The germline gives CDR1 LGHNA, CDR2 YNFKEQ. CDR3 length equals 16 residues. CDR3 residues: CASSLLAGTVSYEQYF. CDR3 bases: TGTGCCAGCAGTTTACTAGCGGGAACCGTCTCCTACGAGCAGTACTTC.

V usage is TRBV28 and J usage is TRBJ2-1; D gene ambiguous. CDR1 MDHEN and CDR2 SYDVKM come from the germline V gene. This CDR3 region has 13 residues. V was trimmed by 8 bases and J by 10 bases, leaving 18 bases between them. The CDR3 here is CASCLSSAYEQFF. DNA of the CDR3: TGTGCCAGCTGCTTGTCCTCAGCGTACGAGCAGTTCTTC.

The rearrangement joins TRBV7-9 to TRBJ2-5; TRBD1 aligns across 7 bases. The CDR3 covers 16 residues. The germline V gene has CDR1 SEHNR and CDR2 FQNEAQ (reference sequence). With V trimmed by 4 bases and J by 5 bases, 13 bases remained unmatched. In DNA, the CDR3 is TGTGCCAGCAGCTCCGCTGCCCTGACAGGGATCGAGACCCAGTACTTC. This encodes CASSSAALTGIETQYF.

This chain uses TRBV19 with TRBJ1-2; D is possibly TRBD1 (6 bases). The V end lost 7 bases, the J end lost 5 bases, and 11 bases lay between the germline ends. The germline gives CDR1 LNHDA, CDR2 SQIVND (reference sequence). CDR3 length equals 12 residues. In nucleotides, the CDR3 is TGTGCCAGTACGGACAGACCTTATGGCTACACCTTC. Translation gives CASTDRPYGYTF.

The rearrangement uses TRBV19 and TRBJ1-1, with no clear D. V lost 7 bases and J lost 4, with 19 bases in between. CDR3 length equals 15 residues. From germline, CDR1 is LNHDA and CDR2 SQIVND (reference sequence). This chain's CDR3 is CASIGIGRRSTEAFF. DNA for the CDR3: TGTGCCAGTATCGGGATAGGCCGTAGGAGCACTGAAGCTTTCTTT. Using reference TRBV19 and TRBJ1-1 for the parts outside the CDR3, the full variable domain is DGGITQSPKYLFRKEGQNVTLSCEQNLNHDAMYWYRQDPGQGLRLIYYSQIVNDFQKGDIAEGYSVSREKKESFPLTVTSAQKNPTAFYLCASIGIGRRSTEAFFGQGTRLTVV.